A selection of T cell receptor beta chains follows, all from one sample in a study of spatial heterogeneity in lung cancer. TCRdb re-called the 5' RACE reads through MiXCR, storing one row per CDR3 protein. The sample holds roughly 120,000 distinct CDR3 sequences; 9.5% to 15% are singletons and the top ten take roughly 15%. This material consisted of PBMCs, taken at follow-up. The source of these receptors is a male donor with early-stage non-small cell lung cancer. Both conserved end residues are part of each CDR3. A D gene is named only where the DNA matches it firmly. Not all rows give a size; the values are once, few, many and, for expanded clones, a class.

>NA|TRBV28|NA|TRBJ1-5
CASTTQGSNQPQHF
TGTGCCAGCACCACCCAGGGTAGTAATCAGCCCCAGCATTTT
>NA|TRBV4-2|many|TRBJ1-5
CASSQAQGPNQPQHF
TGTGCCAGCAGCCAAGCTCAGGGTCCCAATCAGCCCCAGCATTTT
>TRBD1|TRBV28|many|TRBJ2-7
CASRPGQLYEQYF
TGTGCCAGCAGGCCGGGACAGCTCTACGAGCAGTACTTC
>TRBD1|TRBV11-2|NA|TRBJ2-7
CASSLEDRAKYEQYF
TGTGCCAGCAGCTTAGAGGACAGGGCTAAGTACGAGCAGTACTTC
>TRBD1|TRBV20-1|few|TRBJ2-7
CSVNKPGQGAYEQYF
TGCAGTGTTAATAAACCGGGACAGGGGGCCTACGAGCAGTACTTC
>NA|TRBV9|few|TRBJ2-7
CASSMDRFSYEQYF
TGTGCCAGCAGCATGGACAGATTTTCCTACGAGCAGTACTTC
>NA|TRBV10-1|many|TRBJ2-5
CASSGREATQYF
TGCGCCAGCAGTGGCCGCGAAGCGACCCAGTACTTC
>TRBD1|TRBV29-1|many|TRBJ1-5
CSVGTALDQPQHF
TGCAGCGTGGGGACAGCCTTGGACCAGCCCCAGCATTTT
>NA|TRBV5-5|many|TRBJ2-2
CASSLEGGTTGELFF
TGTGCCAGCAGCTTGGAAGGGGGGACGACCGGGGAGCTGTTTTTT
>NA|TRBV5-1|many|TRBJ2-4
CASSLVAGTKNIQYF
TGCGCCAGCAGCTTGGTCGCAGGGACAAAAAACATTCAGTACTTC